These 6 T cell receptor beta chains share one sample of origin, sequenced in a study of regulatory T cells in long-lasting Graves disease. Through Arm-PCR of CDR3 regions and iRepertoire HTBI primers, TCR beta libraries were built. TCRdb fed the multiplex PCR reads into MiXCR, producing one record per CDR3 protein. The sample contains 200,000 to 300,000 distinct CDR3 sequences, about 19% of which appear only once. Time point: newly diagnosed GD, antithyroid drugs for less than 3 months. Following extraction of RNA from PBMCs, that RNA was used to make the TCR library. Source: peripheral blood mononuclear cells (PBMCs), taken at new diagnosis, from a patient treated with antithyroid drugs. The source is a female donor with Graves disease.

In its sample, this clonotype was seen many times. J is TRBJ2-7 and V is TRBV4-3; 11 bases agree with TRBD2. This CDR3 spans 15 amino acids. The V gene end was trimmed by 3 bases and the J gene end by 2 bases; junction bases not matched to a gene: 3. Germline V gives CDR1 LGHNA, CDR2 YSLEER. CDR3 region: CASSHGTSGPYEQYF. CDR3 nucleotide sequence: TGCGCCAGCAGCCACGGGACTAGCGGTCCCTACGAGCAGTACTTC.

The chain employs TRBV7-6 and TRBJ2-7; TRBD1 aligns across 9 bases. CDR1 and CDR2 from the germline V gene are SGHVS and FNYEAQ. CDR3 length equals 12 residues. V shed 4 bases, J shed 12 bases, and the junction held 7 bases outside the gene matches. CDR3 bases: TGTGCCAGCAGCTCATACAGGGGGCGGTCGTACTTC. It yields the protein CASSSYRGRSYF. Variable domain in full (rest from reference TRBV7-6 and TRBJ2-7): GAGVSQSPRYKVTKRGQDVALRCDPISGHVSLYWYRQALGQGPEFLTYFNYEAQQDKSGLPNDRFSAERPEGSISTLTIQRTEQRDSAMYRCASSSYRGRSYFGPGTRLTVT.

This clonotype was found many times. This sequence joins TRBV6-5 and TRBJ2-7; 14 bases are shared with TRBD2. This CDR3 has 16 amino acids. In germline, CDR1 is MNHEY, CDR2 SVGAGI. Trimming removed 1 base from V and 5 bases from J; junction bases left unmatched: 4. The CDR3 here is CASSYWGTSGGNEQYF. The CDR3 nucleotides read TGTGCCAGCAGTTACTGGGGGACTAGCGGGGGAAACGAGCAGTACTTC.

This clonotype was observed a few times. The chain uses TRBV6-2 or TRBV6-3 and TRBJ1-1; D ambiguous. The CDR3 sequence is 12 residues long. The V end lost 11 bases, the J end lost 0 bases, and 10 bases lay between the germline ends. CDR1 is MNHEY, CDR2 SVGEGT, per germline. For the CDR3, the DNA is TGTGCCGCCGGCAGATTGAACACTGAAGCTTTCTTT. Its protein product is CAAGRLNTEAFF.

In DNA, the CDR3 is TGTGCCAGCATGGCAGGCGAGACTAATGAAAAACTGTTTTTT. Amino acids: CASMAGETNEKLFF. The chain couples TRBV12-3 or TRBV12-4 to TRBJ1-4; D unclear. There are 14 residues in the CDR3. With 7 bases removed from V and 2 bases from J, the gap between germline ends came to 11 bases.

The genes are TRBV2 and TRBJ1-6; D is possibly TRBD1 (6 bases). In germline, CDR1 is SNHLY, CDR2 FYNNEI. The CDR3 spans 14 residues. The V and J ends lost 4 bases and 6 bases respectively, with 10 bases between them. CDR3 region: CASSGTEVNSPLHF. The CDR3 DNA reads as TGTGCCAGCAGTGGGACAGAAGTTAATTCACCCCTCCACTTT.